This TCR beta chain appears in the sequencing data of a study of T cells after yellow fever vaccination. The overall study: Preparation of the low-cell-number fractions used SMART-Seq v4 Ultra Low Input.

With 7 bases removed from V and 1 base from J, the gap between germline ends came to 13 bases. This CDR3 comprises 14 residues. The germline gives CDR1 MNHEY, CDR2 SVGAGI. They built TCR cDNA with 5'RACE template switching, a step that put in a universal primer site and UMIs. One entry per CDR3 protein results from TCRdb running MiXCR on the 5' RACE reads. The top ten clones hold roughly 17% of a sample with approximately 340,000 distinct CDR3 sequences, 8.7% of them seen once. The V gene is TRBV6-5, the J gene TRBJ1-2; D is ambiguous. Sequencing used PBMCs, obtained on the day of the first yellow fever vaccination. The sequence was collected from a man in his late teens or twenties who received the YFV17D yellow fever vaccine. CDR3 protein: CASKGFGDNYGYTF. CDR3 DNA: TGTGCCAGCAAAGGGTTCGGGGATAACTATGGCTACACCTTC.